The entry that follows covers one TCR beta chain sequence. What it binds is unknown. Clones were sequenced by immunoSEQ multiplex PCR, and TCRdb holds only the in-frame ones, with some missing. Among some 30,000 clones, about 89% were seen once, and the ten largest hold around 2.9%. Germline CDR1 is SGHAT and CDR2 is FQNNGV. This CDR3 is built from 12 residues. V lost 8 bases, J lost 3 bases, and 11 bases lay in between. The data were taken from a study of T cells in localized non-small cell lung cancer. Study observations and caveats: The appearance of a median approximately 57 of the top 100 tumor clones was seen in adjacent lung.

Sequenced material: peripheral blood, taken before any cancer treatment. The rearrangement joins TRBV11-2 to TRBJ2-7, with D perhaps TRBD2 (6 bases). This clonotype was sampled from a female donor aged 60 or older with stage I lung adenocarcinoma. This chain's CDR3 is CASGVGLYEQYF. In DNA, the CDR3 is TGTGCCAGCGGAGTGGGACTCTACGAGCAGTACTTC.